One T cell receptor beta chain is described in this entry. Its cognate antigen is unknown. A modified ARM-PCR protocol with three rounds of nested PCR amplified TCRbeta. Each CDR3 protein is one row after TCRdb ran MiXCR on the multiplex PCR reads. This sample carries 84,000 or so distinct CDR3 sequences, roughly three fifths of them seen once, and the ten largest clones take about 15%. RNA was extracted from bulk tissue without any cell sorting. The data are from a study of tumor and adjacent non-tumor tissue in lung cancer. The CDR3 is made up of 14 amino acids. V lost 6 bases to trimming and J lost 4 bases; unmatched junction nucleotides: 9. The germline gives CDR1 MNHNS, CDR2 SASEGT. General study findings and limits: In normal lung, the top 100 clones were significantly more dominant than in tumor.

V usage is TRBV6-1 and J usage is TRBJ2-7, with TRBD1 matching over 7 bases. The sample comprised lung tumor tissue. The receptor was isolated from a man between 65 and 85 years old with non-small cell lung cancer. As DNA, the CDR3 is TGTGCCAGCAGCCGGACAGGAGTAGAGTACGAGCAGTACTTC. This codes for CASSRTGVEYEQYF.